This T cell receptor (beta chain) originates from a study of T cell clonotyping in hematopoietic cell transplantation. TCRdb keeps only in-frame clones here, not all; method: immunoSEQ multiplex PCR. This sample has 15,000 or so clones, with just over 95% found just once. Findings of the study overall: Without cell sorting, CD4 versus CD8 contributions remain unresolved. Recipient TCR diversity dropped after transplant; expanded clonotypes rose from day 30 to 180.

About this clone itself: Its antigen is not known.

The source of this sequence is a female patient aged 50-59 years who had an allogeneic stem cell transplant from an unrelated donor, so T cells may come from the graft donor. Some clones in this sample may be carry-over from other donors' samples. The sequencing here drew on peripheral blood mononuclear cells, taken 30 days after allogeneic stem cell transplant.

In DNA, the CDR3 is TGCGCCAGCACCGGGGAGCAAGAGACCCAGTACTTC. The encoded protein is CASTGEQETQYF. J is TRBJ2-5 and V is TRBV5-1; tentative D call: TRBD2 (5 bases). CDR1 is SGHRS, CDR2 YFSETQ, per germline. The CDR3 totals 12 residues. Deletions cut 6 bases from V and 2 bases from J, with 8 bases between.